This T cell receptor beta chain derives from a study of regulatory T cells in long-lasting Graves disease. Germline CDR1 is MDHEN and CDR2 is SYDVKM. CDR3 length equals 14 residues. J lost 2 bases, V lost 5 bases, and 6 bases had no gene match. Through Arm-PCR of CDR3 regions and iRepertoire HTBI primers, TCR beta libraries were built. A single record per CDR3 protein comes from TCRdb applying MiXCR to the multiplex PCR reads. The sample has about 540,000 distinct CDR3 sequences, roughly 13% seen once. Specified time point: newly diagnosed GD, antithyroid drugs for less than 3 months. Following extraction of RNA from PBMCs, that RNA was used to make the TCR library. This clonotype showed up many times. The sample also formed part of further work on T cells in Graves' hyperthyroidism and ophthalmopathy. That source notes: Progression to ophthalmopathy was predicted a median of 6.5 months early.

The TCR sequence derives from a young man with Graves disease. This chain joins TRBV28 and TRBJ2-7, with 7 bases fitting TRBD2. Sequencing used peripheral blood mononuclear cells (PBMCs), obtained at new diagnosis, from a patient treated with antithyroid drugs. Here the CDR3 DNA reads TGTGCCAGCAGTGGTTCGGGGAGGGCCTACGAGCAGTACTTC. It is translated as CASSGSGRAYEQYF.